This TCR beta chain stems from a study of T cells in Graves' hyperthyroidism and ophthalmopathy. Notes on the study in general: Classification by a 13 V-J model distinguished ophthalmopathy from stable hyperthyroidism.

RNA transcripts gave rise to amplified TCR beta CDR3 regions. The HTBI primer set was used in a first-round RT-PCR of the TCR CDR3. TCRdb re-called the multiplex PCR reads with MiXCR, one entry per CDR3 protein. The sample lists a few hundred thousand distinct CDR3 sequences, approximately 20% occurring once. The CDR3 runs 14 residues. CDR1 and CDR2 (germline): MDHEN, SYDVKM. V lost 3 bases to trimming and J lost 3 bases, with 6 bases between them. This clonotype occurred many times. The antigen is unknown. This TCR was recovered from a man aged 35 to 55 with Graves' hyperthyroidism. The sequencing input was blood. The chain links TRBV28 to TRBJ1-6; D gene ambiguous. CDR3 in DNA: TGTGCCAGCAGTTTTAGCATCTATAATTCACCCCTCCACTTT. As protein: CASSFSIYNSPLHF.